This T cell receptor beta chain was sequenced for a study of liver allograft versus peripheral blood T cells. Study details: Transplanted-liver T cell receptor repertoires were compared with recipients' peripheral blood repertoires.

In its sample, this clonotype is large. MiXCR, applied by TCRdb to the reads, yields one record per CDR3 protein. The table includes 2,500 to 3,500 distinct CDR3 sequences, 16% detected once. The sequence derives from a human patient who had a liver transplant. Some T cells could come from the graft donor.

The CDR3 protein is CASSEQEQSFYGYTF. CDR3 nucleotide sequence: TGTGCCAGCAGTGAACAGGAACAGAGTTTCTATGGCTACACCTTC. This sequence joins TRBV6-1 and TRBJ1-2; no reliable D call. The CDR3 contains 15 residues. Trimming left V 2 bases short and J 4 bases short, with 14 bases between. Germline V CDR1 and CDR2: MNHNS, SASEGT.